The clone carrying this T cell receptor (beta chain) was counted only a few times. Libraries for TCR beta were made by quantitative 5'-RACE with molecular barcodes. Each CDR3 protein gets one entry after TCRdb re-called the 5' RACE reads with MiXCR. The table lists approximately 140,000 distinct CDR3 sequences, 6.5% to 8.5% of them singletons. The data were taken from a study of CD8 T cells in ankylosing spondylitis. CDR1 is SGHTA and CDR2 is FQGNSA in the germline V gene. The CDR3 has 14 amino acids. J gave up 6 bases and V 5 bases, and 7 bases lay outside the gene matches. The sequencing sample was made of synovial fluid, either unsorted or a sorted T cell fraction (not recorded which). The source is a male donor with ankylosing spondylitis. This sequence joins TRBV7-2 and TRBJ1-1, with TRBD1 identical over 9 bases. This chain's CDR3 is CASSARDRESEAFF. Written as DNA, the CDR3 is TGTGCCAGCAGCGCCCGGGACAGGGAGTCTGAAGCTTTCTTT.